The rows below give T cell receptor beta chains drawn from one sample of a study of PD-1 blockade in classical Hodgkin lymphoma. Assay used: immunoSEQ multiplex PCR; TCRdb lists only in-frame clones, some missing. The sample carries about 15,000 clones, approximately 88% recorded once. Sample: peripheral blood mononuclear cells (PBMCs), taken before the second cycle of nivolumab. All receptors come from a human donor with classical Hodgkin lymphoma. CDR3s include the opening cysteine and the closing phenylalanine or tryptophan. Fields, in order: J gene, clone size, D gene, V gene, CDR3 protein, CDR3 DNA. D genes are given only for firm matches. The size of a clone is reported for some rows only, either as once, few or many, or as a class for expanded clones.

J: TRBJ2-1
size: .
D: TRBD2
V: TRBV15
CDR3: CATSSRTSGYYNEQFF
DNA: TGTGCCACCAGCAGCCGGACTAGCGGTTACTACAATGAGCAGTTCTTC

J: TRBJ2-4
size: .
D: .
V: TRBV7-9
CDR3: CASSLTGALAKNIQYF
DNA: TGTGCCAGCAGCTTAACGGGGGCATTAGCCAAAAACATTCAGTACTTC

J: TRBJ2-3
size: .
D: .
V: TRBV6-1
CDR3: CASSEYEGSSTDTQYF
DNA: TGTGCCAGCAGTGAATACGAGGGTTCTAGCACAGATACGCAGTATTTT

J: TRBJ2-6
size: .
D: .
V: TRBV5-4
CDR3: CASTLPDRNSGANVLTF
DNA: TGTGCCAGCACCCTTCCAGACAGGAACTCTGGGGCCAACGTCCTGACTTTC

J: TRBJ1-1
size: .
D: TRBD1
V: TRBV2
CDR3: CASSEASRGFAAGTEAFF
DNA: TGTGCCAGCAGTGAAGCTAGCAGGGGGTTCGCCGCGGGCACTGAAGCTTTCTTT

J: TRBJ1-1
size: .
D: TRBD1
V: TRBV5-6
CDR3: CASSQTTGADTEAFF
DNA: TGTGCCAGCAGCCAAACGACAGGGGCGGACACTGAAGCTTTCTTT

J: TRBJ1-1
size: medium-sized
D: .
V: TRBV6-5
CDR3: CASSYRGLNTEAFF
DNA: TGTGCCAGCAGTTACAGGGGGTTGAACACTGAAGCTTTCTTT

J: TRBJ2-5
size: few
D: .
V: TRBV9
CDR3: CASSVEGHLQETQYF
DNA: TGTGCCAGCAGCGTAGAGGGCCACCTACAAGAGACCCAGTACTTC

J: TRBJ2-7
size: .
D: .
V: TRBV9
CDR3: CASSVVETSYEQYF
DNA: TGTGCCAGCAGCGTAGTTGAGACCTCCTACGAGCAGTACTTC

J: TRBJ2-1
size: .
D: TRBD2
V: TRBV2
CDR3: CAIKRTSGYNEQFF
DNA: TGTGCCATCAAGAGAACTAGCGGATACAATGAGCAGTTCTTC

J: TRBJ1-1
size: .
D: .
V: TRBV5-6
CDR3: CASSLAEGTEAFF
DNA: TGTGCCAGCAGCTTGGCGGAGGGCACTGAAGCTTTCTTT

J: TRBJ2-7
size: .
D: .
V: TRBV10-2
CDR3: CASTGDVLSSYEQYF
DNA: TGCGCCAGCACCGGGGACGTCCTGAGCTCCTACGAGCAGTACTTC

J: TRBJ2-1
size: .
D: .
V: TRBV23-1
CDR3: CASRSGRNEQFF
DNA: TGCGCCAGCAGATCGGGTAGGAATGAGCAGTTCTTC

J: TRBJ1-2
size: .
D: .
V: TRBV14
CDR3: CASSQVSKIFVGGGSNYGYTF
DNA: TGTGCCAGCAGCCAAGTATCTAAAATCTTCGTAGGAGGCGGTTCTAACTATGGCTACACCTTC